This entry features one T cell receptor (beta chain) sequence. Sequenced by immunoSEQ multiplex PCR; TCRdb stores in-frame clones only, minus some. Among around 13,000 clones listed, 88% were seen once. This entry is derived from a study of blood T cell repertoires in COVID-19. At the level of the study: COVID-19 samples, acute and convalescent, were from the United States, Italy and Spain.

The length of the CDR3 is 15 residues. Losses at the gene ends were 3 bases for V and 2 bases for J; bases not matched to a gene: 6. Germline V gene sequence: CDR1 KGHSH, CDR2 LQKENI. Material: peripheral blood. This sequence originates from a human donor in a cohort sampled during active COVID-19. The chain carries TRBV18 and TRBJ2-7; 8 nucleotides agree with TRBD1. For the CDR3, the DNA is TGTGCCAGCTCACCTTCGGGACAGGAGACCTACGAGCAGTACTTC. Residues: CASSPSGQETYEQYF.